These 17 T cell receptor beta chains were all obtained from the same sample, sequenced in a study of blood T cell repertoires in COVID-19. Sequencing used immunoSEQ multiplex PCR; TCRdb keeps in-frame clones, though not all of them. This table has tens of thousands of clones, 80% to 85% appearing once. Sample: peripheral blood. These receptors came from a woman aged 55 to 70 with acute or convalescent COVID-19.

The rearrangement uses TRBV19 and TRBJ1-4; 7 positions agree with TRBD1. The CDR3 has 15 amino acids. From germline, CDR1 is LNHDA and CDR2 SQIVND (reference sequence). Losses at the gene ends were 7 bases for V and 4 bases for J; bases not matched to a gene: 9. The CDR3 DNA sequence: TGTGCCAGTAAGGAGGGGGCGGTTGATAATGAAAAACTGTTTTTT. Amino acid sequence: CASKEGAVDNEKLFF.

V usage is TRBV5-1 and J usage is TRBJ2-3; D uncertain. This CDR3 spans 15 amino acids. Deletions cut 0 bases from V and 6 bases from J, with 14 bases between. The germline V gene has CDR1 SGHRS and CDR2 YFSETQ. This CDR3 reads CASSLVHQDRDTQYF. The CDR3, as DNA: TGCGCCAGCAGCTTGGTGCACCAGGATCGGGATACGCAGTATTTT.

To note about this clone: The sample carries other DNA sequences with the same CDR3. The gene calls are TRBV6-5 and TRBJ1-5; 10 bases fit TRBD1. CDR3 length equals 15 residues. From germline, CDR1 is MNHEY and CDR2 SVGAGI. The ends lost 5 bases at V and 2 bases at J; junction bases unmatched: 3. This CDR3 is CASSPDRGGNQPQHF. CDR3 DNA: TGTGCCAGCAGTCCGGACAGGGGGGGCAATCAGCCCCAGCATTTT.

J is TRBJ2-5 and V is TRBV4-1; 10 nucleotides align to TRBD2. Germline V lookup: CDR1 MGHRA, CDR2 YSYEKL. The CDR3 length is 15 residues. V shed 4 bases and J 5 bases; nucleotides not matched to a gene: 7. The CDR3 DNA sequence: TGCGCCAGCAGCCCAGCGGGGGGGGGCGGCGAGACCCAGTACTTC. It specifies CASSPAGGGGETQYF.

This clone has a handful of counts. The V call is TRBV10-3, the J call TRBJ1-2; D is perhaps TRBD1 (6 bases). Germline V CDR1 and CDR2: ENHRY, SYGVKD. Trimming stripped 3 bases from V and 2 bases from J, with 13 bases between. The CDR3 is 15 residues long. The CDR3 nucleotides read TGTGCCATCAGTGATGAGGGGGGGCAGAACTATGGCTACACCTTC. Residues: CAISDEGGQNYGYTF.

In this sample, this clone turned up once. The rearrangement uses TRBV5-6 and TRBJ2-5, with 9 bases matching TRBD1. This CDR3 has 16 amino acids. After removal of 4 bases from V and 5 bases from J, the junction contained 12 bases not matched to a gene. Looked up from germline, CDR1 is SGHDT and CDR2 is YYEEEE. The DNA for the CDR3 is TGTGCCAGCAGCCCCCCCGGGACAGGGACTTTTGAGACCCAGTACTTC. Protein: CASSPPGTGTFETQYF.

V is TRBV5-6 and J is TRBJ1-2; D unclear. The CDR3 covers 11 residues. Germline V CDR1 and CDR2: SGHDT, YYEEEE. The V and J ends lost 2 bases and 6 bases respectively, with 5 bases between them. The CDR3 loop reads CASSLFDGYTF. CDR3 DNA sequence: TGTGCCAGCAGCTTATTCGATGGCTACACCTTC.

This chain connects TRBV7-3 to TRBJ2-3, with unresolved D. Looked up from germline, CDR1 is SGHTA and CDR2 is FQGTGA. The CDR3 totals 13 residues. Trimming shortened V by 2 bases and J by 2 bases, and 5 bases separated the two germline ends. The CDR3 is CASSLVDTDTQYF. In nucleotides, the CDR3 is TGTGCCAGCAGCTTAGTAGACACAGATACGCAGTATTTT. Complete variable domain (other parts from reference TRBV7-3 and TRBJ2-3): GAGVSQTPSNKVTEKGKYVELRCDPISGHTALYWYRQSLGQGPEFLIYFQGTGAADDSGLPNDRFFAVRPEGSVSTLKIQRTERGDSAVYLCASSLVDTDTQYFGPGTRLTVL.

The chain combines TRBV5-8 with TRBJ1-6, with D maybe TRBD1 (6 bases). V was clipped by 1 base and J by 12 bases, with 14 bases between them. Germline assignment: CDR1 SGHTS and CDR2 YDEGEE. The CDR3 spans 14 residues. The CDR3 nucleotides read TGTGCCAGCAGCTTGATGGACAGTTCTAGACCCCTCCACTTT. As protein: CASSLMDSSRPLHF.

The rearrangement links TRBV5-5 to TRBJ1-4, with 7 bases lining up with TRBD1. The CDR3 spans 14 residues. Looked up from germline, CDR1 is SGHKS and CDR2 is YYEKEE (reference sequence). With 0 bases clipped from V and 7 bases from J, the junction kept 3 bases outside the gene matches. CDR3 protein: CASSLVGGGEKLFF. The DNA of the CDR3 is TGTGCCAGCAGCTTGGTAGGGGGCGGTGAAAAACTGTTTTTT.

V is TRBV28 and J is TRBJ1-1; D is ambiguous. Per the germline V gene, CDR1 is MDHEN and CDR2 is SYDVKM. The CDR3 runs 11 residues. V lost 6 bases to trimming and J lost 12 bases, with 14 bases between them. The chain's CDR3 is CASSDRVGTFF. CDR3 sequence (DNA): TGTGCCAGCAGCGACCGGGTGGGTACTTTCTTT.

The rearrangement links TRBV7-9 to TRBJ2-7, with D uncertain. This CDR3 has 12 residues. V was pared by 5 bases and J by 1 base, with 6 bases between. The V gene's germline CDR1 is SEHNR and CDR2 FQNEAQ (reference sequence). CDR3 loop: CASSPESYEQYF. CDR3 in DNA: TGTGCCAGCAGCCCGGAGTCCTACGAGCAGTACTTC.

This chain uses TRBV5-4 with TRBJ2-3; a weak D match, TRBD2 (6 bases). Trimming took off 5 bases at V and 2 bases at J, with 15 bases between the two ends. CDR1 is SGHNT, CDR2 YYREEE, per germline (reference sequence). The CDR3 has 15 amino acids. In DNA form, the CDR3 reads TGTGCCAGCAGTCCGCGCCCTAGCGCCACAGATACGCAGTATTTT. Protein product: CASSPRPSATDTQYF.

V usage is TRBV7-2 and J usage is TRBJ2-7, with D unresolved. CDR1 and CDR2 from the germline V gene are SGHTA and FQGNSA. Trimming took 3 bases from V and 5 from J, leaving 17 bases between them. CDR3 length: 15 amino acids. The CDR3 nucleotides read TGTGCCAGCAGCTTGGTGGTGGGCAGAACCAACGAGCAGTACTTC. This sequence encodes CASSLVVGRTNEQYF.

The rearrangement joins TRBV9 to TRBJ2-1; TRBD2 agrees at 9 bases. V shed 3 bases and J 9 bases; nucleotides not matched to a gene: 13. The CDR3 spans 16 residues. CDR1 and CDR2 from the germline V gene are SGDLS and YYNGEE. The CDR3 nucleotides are TGTGCCAGCAGCGGACAACCGGGACTAGCATCTGGTGAGCAGTTCTTC. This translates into CASSGQPGLASGEQFF. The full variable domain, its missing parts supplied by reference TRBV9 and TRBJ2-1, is DSGVTQTPKHLITATGQRVTLRCSPRSGDLSVYWYQQSLDQGLQFLIQYYNGEERAKGNILERFSAQQFPDLHSELNLSSLELGDSALYFCASSGQPGLASGEQFFGPGTRLTVL.

The CDR3 loop reads CASSLDRTGNQPQHF. In DNA form, the CDR3 reads TGTGCCAGCAGCTTAGACCGGACAGGGAATCAGCCCCAGCATTTT. This sequence joins TRBV7-2 and TRBJ1-5, with 8 bases lining up with TRBD1. CDR1 SGHTA and CDR2 FQGNSA come from the germline V gene. CDR3 length equals 15 residues. The V gene end was trimmed by 1 base and the J gene end by 4 bases; junction bases not matched to a gene: 3.

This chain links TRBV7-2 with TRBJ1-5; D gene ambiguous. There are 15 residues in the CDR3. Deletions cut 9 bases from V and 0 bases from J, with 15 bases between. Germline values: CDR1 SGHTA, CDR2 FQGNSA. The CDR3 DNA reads TGTGCCAGTTCAGCGGACCTTCGTAGCAATCAGCCCCAGCATTTT. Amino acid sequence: CASSADLRSNQPQHF.